Shown below are 10 T cell receptor beta chains from a single sample sequenced in a study of T cells in localized non-small cell lung cancer. Some clones are missing from TCRdb's copy, which holds only in-frame ones; the method was immunoSEQ multiplex PCR. The data show 45,000 to 60,000 clones, 86% seen once. Sample: peripheral blood, taken before any cancer treatment. Source of these receptors: a woman aged 35 to 70 with stage I lung adenocarcinoma.

The chain carries TRBV27 and TRBJ1-1; TRBD1 is a possible D gene (5 bases). CDR1 is MNHEY, CDR2 SMNVEV, per germline (reference sequence). The CDR3 consists of 11 residues. Trimming left V 7 bases short and J 6 bases short, with 9 bases between. The CDR3 DNA is TGTGCCAGCATGAGGGGTTCTGAAGCTTTCTTT. Amino acid sequence: CASMRGSEAFF.

The chain recombines TRBV20-1 with TRBJ1-2, with D possibly being TRBD1 (5 bases). Germline CDR1 and CDR2: DFQATT and SNEGSKA (reference sequence). Deletions cut 3 bases from V and 8 bases from J, with 10 bases between. The length of the CDR3 is 11 residues. CDR3 sequence: CSASMGGGYTF. CDR3 coding DNA: TGCAGTGCTAGTATGGGGGGAGGCTACACCTTC.

This clone was seen only a few times. The CDR3 protein is CASSSTSGGRTDTQYF. The CDR3 DNA reads as TGTGCCAGCAGCTCGACTAGCGGGGGGCGGACAGATACGCAGTATTTT. This chain connects TRBV7-9 to TRBJ2-3; 13 positions match TRBD2. Trimming removed 4 bases from V and 3 bases from J; junction bases left unmatched: 4. Germline CDR1 and CDR2: SEHNR and FQNEAQ (reference sequence). There are 16 residues in the CDR3.

The rearrangement uses TRBV5-1 and TRBJ2-1, with a possible D match to TRBD2 (5 bases). Deletions cut 0 bases from V and 2 bases from J, with 9 bases between. Germline CDR1 reads SGHRS; CDR2 reads YFSETQ. CDR3 length: 15 amino acids. The CDR3 is CASSLDGNPYNEQFF. The CDR3, as DNA: TGCGCCAGCAGCTTGGACGGGAACCCCTACAATGAGCAGTTCTTC. Based on the CDR3 plus reference TRBV5-1 and TRBJ2-1, the full variable domain is KAGVTQTPRYLIKTRGQQVTLSCSPISGHRSVSWYQQTPGQGLQFLFEYFSETQRNKGNFPGRFSGRQFSNSRSEMNVSTLELGDSALYLCASSLDGNPYNEQFFGPGTRLTVL.

The gene calls are TRBV19 and TRBJ2-7; the match to TRBD1 covers 8 bases. V was clipped by 2 bases and J by 4 bases; unmatched bases: 7. The CDR3 has 15 amino acids. Germline lookup yields CDR1 LNHDA and CDR2 SQIVND (reference sequence). Written as DNA, the CDR3 is TGTGCCAGTAGTATAACGCAGGGGGCGGAATACGAGCAGTACTTC. Its protein is CASSITQGAEYEQYF.

This rearrangement joins TRBV7-2 to TRBJ1-5; tentatively, D is TRBD1 (6 bases). Trimming removed 4 bases at V and 0 bases at J, with 10 bases between. The CDR3 consists of 15 residues. The germline gives CDR1 SGHTA, CDR2 FQGNSA. CDR3 DNA sequence: TGTGCCAGCAGCTGGACAGTAGATAGCAATCAGCCCCAGCATTTT. Translating it yields CASSWTVDSNQPQHF.

The rearrangement uses TRBV2 and TRBJ1-4; no clear D gene. Trimming removed 6 bases from V and 4 bases from J, with 9 bases in between. The CDR3 length is 13 residues. CDR1 is SNHLY, CDR2 FYNNEI, per germline. CDR3 region: CASRGGINEKLFF. Written as DNA, the CDR3 is TGTGCCAGCAGGGGAGGTATTAATGAAAAACTGTTTTTT.

This chain connects TRBV7-9 to TRBJ1-1; D gene unclear. This CDR3 contains 14 residues. Germline V gene data show CDR1 as SEHNR and CDR2 as FQNEAQ (reference sequence). With 1 base removed from V and 4 bases from J, the gap between germline ends came to 10 bases. The CDR3 loop reads CASSLGTVRTEAFF. The CDR3 bases are TGTGCCAGCAGCTTAGGAACAGTGCGCACTGAAGCTTTCTTT.

V is TRBV6-6 and J is TRBJ2-7; TRBD1 might be the D (5 bases). Germline V gene sequence: CDR1 MNHNY, CDR2 SVGAGI (reference sequence). Deletions cut 7 bases from V and 1 base from J, with 14 bases between. This CDR3 has 14 residues. The CDR3: CASIAGLLSYEQYF. The CDR3, as DNA: TGTGCCAGCATTGCAGGGTTGTTGTCCTACGAGCAGTACTTC.

V usage is TRBV25-1 and J usage is TRBJ2-5; 8 bases line up with TRBD2. Germline V gene lookup returns CDR1 MGHDK and CDR2 SYGVNS. The V gene end was trimmed by 4 bases and the J gene end by 5 bases; junction bases not matched to a gene: 6. The CDR3 is made up of 14 amino acids. The CDR3 sequence: CASSVGGAGETQYF. CDR3 bases: TGTGCCAGCAGTGTCGGGGGGGCTGGGGAGACCCAGTACTTC.